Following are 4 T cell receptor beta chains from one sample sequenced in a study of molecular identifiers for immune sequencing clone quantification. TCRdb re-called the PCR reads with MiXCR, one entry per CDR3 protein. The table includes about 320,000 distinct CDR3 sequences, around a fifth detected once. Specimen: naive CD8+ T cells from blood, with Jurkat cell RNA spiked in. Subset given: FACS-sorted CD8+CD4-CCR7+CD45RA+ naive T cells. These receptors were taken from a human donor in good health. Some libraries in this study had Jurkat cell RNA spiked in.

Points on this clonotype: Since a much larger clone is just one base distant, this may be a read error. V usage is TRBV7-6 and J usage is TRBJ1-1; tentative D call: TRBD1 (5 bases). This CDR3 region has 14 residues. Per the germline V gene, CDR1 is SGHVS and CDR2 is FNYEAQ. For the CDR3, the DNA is TGTGCCAGCAGCTTATCAGGGCCTGACACTCAAGCTTTCTTT. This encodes CASSLSGPDTQAFF.

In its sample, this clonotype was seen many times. CDR3 protein: CASSSSSRTTEAFF. CDR3 nucleotides: TGTGCCAGCAGCTCCTCTAGCAGAACCACTGAAGCTTTCTTT. This chain links TRBV7-9 with TRBJ1-1, with D unclear. This CDR3 is 14 amino acids long. Germline V lookup: CDR1 SEHNR, CDR2 FQNEAQ (reference sequence). V lost 4 bases and J lost 4, with 13 bases in between.

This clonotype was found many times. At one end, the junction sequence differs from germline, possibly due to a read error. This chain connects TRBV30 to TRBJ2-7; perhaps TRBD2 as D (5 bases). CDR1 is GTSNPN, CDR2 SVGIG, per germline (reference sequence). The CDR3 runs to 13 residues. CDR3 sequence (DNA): TGTGCCTGGAGTGTACTAGGATCCTCCGAGCAGTACTTC. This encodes CAWSVLGSSEQYF.

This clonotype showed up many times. CDR3 DNA sequence: TGTGCCAGCAGACCCAGCGGAGGGGGCCCACACTATGGCTACACCTTC. The encoded protein is CASRPSGGGPHYGYTF. The chain is built from TRBV7-9 and TRBJ1-2, with 7 bases lining up with TRBD1. CDR1 and CDR2 from the germline V gene are SEHNR and FQNEAQ (reference sequence). CDR3 length equals 16 residues. V was clipped by 6 bases and J by 3 bases; unmatched bases: 13.